A selection of T cell receptor beta chains follows, all from one sample in a study of T-cell reconstitution after alpha-beta-depleted transplantation in children. Via MiXCR, TCRdb re-called the PCR reads, giving one row per CDR3 protein. The table records about 690,000 distinct CDR3 sequences, roughly 17% of them present only once. Sequencing was performed on PBMCs from the stem cell graft donor, taken from the stem cell graft. Source of these receptors: a human donor who donated a stem cell graft to a child with acute myeloid leukemia. The CDR3 runs from the conserved cysteine through the conserved F or W. A D gene is named only where the DNA matches it firmly. Part of the rows lack a size; the others show once, few, many or a class for expanded clones.

D gene: NA; clone size: NA; V gene: TRBV15; CDR3 length: 14; J gene: TRBJ2-3; CDR3 DNA: TGTGCCACCAGCAAGGGCAGGGGAGGTAATACGCAGTATTTT; CDR3 protein: CATSKGRGGNTQYF
D gene: NA; clone size: NA; V gene: TRBV5-1; CDR3 length: 16; J gene: TRBJ2-7; CDR3 DNA: TGCGCCAGCAGCTTAAACTCAGGGATACCCTCCTACGAGCAGTACTTC; CDR3 protein: CASSLNSGIPSYEQYF
D gene: TRBD1; clone size: many; V gene: TRBV20-1; CDR3 length: 15; J gene: TRBJ2-2; CDR3 DNA: TGCAGTGCTAGAGCCGGGACAGGGGTCACCGGGGAGCTGTTTTTT; CDR3 protein: CSARAGTGVTGELFF
D gene: NA; clone size: many; V gene: TRBV20-1; CDR3 length: 12; J gene: TRBJ2-5; CDR3 DNA: TGCAGTGCCCTCAGGAGCCAAGAGACCCAGTACTTC; CDR3 protein: CSALRSQETQYF
D gene: TRBD1; clone size: many; V gene: TRBV20-1; CDR3 length: 14; J gene: TRBJ1-4; CDR3 DNA: TGCAGTGCCAGATACAGGGGGCGCGATGAAAAACTGTTTTTT; CDR3 protein: CSARYRGRDEKLFF
D gene: NA; clone size: many; V gene: TRBV12-3/TRBV12-4; CDR3 length: 14; J gene: TRBJ2-1; CDR3 DNA: TGTGCCAGCGGCTTGACGGGCATTGGGAATGAGCAGTTCTTC; CDR3 protein: CASGLTGIGNEQFF
D gene: NA; clone size: NA; V gene: TRBV7-9; CDR3 length: 16; J gene: TRBJ2-1; CDR3 DNA: TGTGCCAGCAGTCCTACCAGAGAGGGCTCCTACAATGAGCAGTTCTTC; CDR3 protein: CASSPTREGSYNEQFF
D gene: TRBD1; clone size: few; V gene: TRBV12-3/TRBV12-4; CDR3 length: 15; J gene: TRBJ2-3; CDR3 DNA: TGTGCCAGCAGATTCCGGGACAGGTACACAGATACGCAGTATTTT; CDR3 protein: CASRFRDRYTDTQYF
D gene: NA; clone size: few; V gene: TRBV7-2; CDR3 length: 12; J gene: TRBJ1-6; CDR3 DNA: TGTGCCAGCAGCTTGGCTCCCCTACTAGTCCACTTT; CDR3 protein: CASSLAPLLVHF
D gene: TRBD1; clone size: many; V gene: TRBV12-3/TRBV12-4; CDR3 length: 15; J gene: TRBJ1-1; CDR3 DNA: TGTGCCAGCACAACCCAAAGATCAGGGGGCACTGAAGCTTTCTTT; CDR3 protein: CASTTQRSGGTEAFF
D gene: NA; clone size: once; V gene: TRBV6-5; CDR3 length: 15; J gene: TRBJ1-4; CDR3 DNA: TGTGCCAGCAGTTACTCGTGGAGGGCCGATGAAAAACTGTTTTTT; CDR3 protein: CASSYSWRADEKLFF
D gene: NA; clone size: many; V gene: TRBV20-1; CDR3 length: 13; J gene: TRBJ2-1; CDR3 DNA: TGCAGTGCTAGAGATCTGAGGAGGGTTGAGCAGTTCTTC; CDR3 protein: CSARDLRRVEQFF
D gene: TRBD2; clone size: many; V gene: TRBV29-1; CDR3 length: 14; J gene: TRBJ2-5; CDR3 DNA: TGCAGCGTTGGGAGGGGGACTAGCGGTGAGACCCAGTACTTC; CDR3 protein: CSVGRGTSGETQYF
D gene: TRBD1; clone size: few; V gene: TRBV29-1; CDR3 length: 13; J gene: TRBJ2-1; CDR3 DNA: TGCAGCGTATGGGACAGGTTTTACAATGAGCAGTTCTTC; CDR3 protein: CSVWDRFYNEQFF
D gene: NA; clone size: few; V gene: TRBV15; CDR3 length: 15; J gene: TRBJ1-4; CDR3 DNA: TGTGCCACCAGCAGTATGAGGGGCTCGGGTGAAAAACTGTTTTTT; CDR3 protein: CATSSMRGSGEKLFF
D gene: NA; clone size: many; V gene: TRBV29-1; CDR3 length: 14; J gene: TRBJ2-1; CDR3 DNA: TGCAGCGTTGACGCGCTGAGCTCCTACAATGAGCAGTTCTTC; CDR3 protein: CSVDALSSYNEQFF
D gene: NA; clone size: many; V gene: TRBV20-1; CDR3 length: 14; J gene: TRBJ2-1; CDR3 DNA: TGCAGTGCTAGCCCGGCCGGTGGGGGCAATGAGCAGTTCTTC; CDR3 protein: CSASPAGGGNEQFF
D gene: NA; clone size: many; V gene: TRBV15; CDR3 length: 15; J gene: TRBJ1-1; CDR3 DNA: TGTGCCACCAGCAGAACGACAGGTATGGGCACTGAAGCTTTCTTT; CDR3 protein: CATSRTTGMGTEAFF
D gene: NA; clone size: many; V gene: TRBV12-3/TRBV12-4; CDR3 length: 13; J gene: TRBJ1-4; CDR3 DNA: TGTGCCAGCAGCGTTTCAGGGGATGAAAAACTGTTTTTT; CDR3 protein: CASSVSGDEKLFF
D gene: NA; clone size: many; V gene: TRBV20-1; CDR3 length: 13; J gene: TRBJ1-5; CDR3 DNA: TGCAGTGCCACTGGACAGTTAAATCAGCCCCAGCATTTT; CDR3 protein: CSATGQLNQPQHF
D gene: NA; clone size: NA; V gene: TRBV3-1; CDR3 length: 12; J gene: TRBJ2-4; CDR3 DNA: TGTGCCAGCAGCCAAGGGAGGGTGCTTCAGTACTTC; CDR3 protein: CASSQGRVLQYF
D gene: TRBD1; clone size: NA; V gene: TRBV7-9; CDR3 length: 15; J gene: TRBJ1-2; CDR3 DNA: TGTGCCAGCAGCTCGTGGACAGGGAGACTCTATGGCTACACCTTC; CDR3 protein: CASSSWTGRLYGYTF
D gene: TRBD1; clone size: NA; V gene: TRBV5-5; CDR3 length: 17; J gene: TRBJ1-4; CDR3 DNA: TGTGCCAGCAGCTTGACCGGACAGGGGGCGACTAATGAAAAACTGTTTTTT; CDR3 protein: CASSLTGQGATNEKLFF
D gene: NA; clone size: NA; V gene: TRBV21-1; CDR3 length: 14; J gene: TRBJ1-2; CDR3 DNA: TGTGCCAGCAGCAAGGGGCAGGCCTCTTATGGCTACACCTTC; CDR3 protein: CASSKGQASYGYTF
D gene: NA; clone size: NA; V gene: TRBV7-6; CDR3 length: 15; J gene: TRBJ2-3; CDR3 DNA: TGTGCCAGCAGCTTACTCTGGACGGCACAAGATACGCAGTATTTT; CDR3 protein: CASSLLWTAQDTQYF
D gene: NA; clone size: NA; V gene: TRBV5-1; CDR3 length: 14; J gene: TRBJ1-5; CDR3 DNA: TGCGCCAGCAGCTTGGCAGGGGACGGTCAGCCCCAGCATTTT; CDR3 protein: CASSLAGDGQPQHF
D gene: NA; clone size: NA; V gene: TRBV13; CDR3 length: 15; J gene: TRBJ2-1; CDR3 DNA: TGTGCCAGCAGCTTACAATCACAAAGTTACAATGAGCAGTTCTTC; CDR3 protein: CASSLQSQSYNEQFF
D gene: TRBD1; clone size: few; V gene: TRBV9; CDR3 length: 15; J gene: TRBJ2-1; CDR3 DNA: TGTGCCAGCAGCGTAGACGGGACAGGGGGGGATGAGCAGTTCTTC; CDR3 protein: CASSVDGTGGDEQFF
D gene: NA; clone size: many; V gene: TRBV7-2; CDR3 length: 13; J gene: TRBJ2-1; CDR3 DNA: TGTGCCAGCAGCCTCCTGACTGCCGGGGAGCAGTTCTTC; CDR3 protein: CASSLLTAGEQFF
D gene: NA; clone size: NA; V gene: TRBV7-9; CDR3 length: 14; J gene: TRBJ1-5; CDR3 DNA: TGTGCCAGCAGCTTAGTGGGAGTTGGTCAGCCCCAGCATTTT; CDR3 protein: CASSLVGVGQPQHF
D gene: NA; clone size: few; V gene: TRBV27; CDR3 length: 16; J gene: TRBJ2-7; CDR3 DNA: TGTGCCAGCAGTCCCGCCCATAGCGGCAGCTCCTACGAGCAGTACTTC; CDR3 protein: CASSPAHSGSSYEQYF